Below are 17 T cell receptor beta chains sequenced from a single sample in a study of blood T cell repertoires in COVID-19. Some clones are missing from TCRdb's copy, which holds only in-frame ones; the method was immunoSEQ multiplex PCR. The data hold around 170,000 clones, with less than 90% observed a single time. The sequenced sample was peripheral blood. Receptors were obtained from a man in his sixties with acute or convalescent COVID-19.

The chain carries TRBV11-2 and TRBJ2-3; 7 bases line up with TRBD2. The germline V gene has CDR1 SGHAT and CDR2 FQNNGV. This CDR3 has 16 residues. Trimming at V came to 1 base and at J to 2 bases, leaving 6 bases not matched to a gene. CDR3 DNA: TGTGCCAGCAGCTTAGGAACTAGCGAGATCACAGATACGCAGTATTTT. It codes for CASSLGTSEITDTQYF.

The CDR3 bases are TGTGCCAGCAGCTTGGCGGGCGGGGGGGCCACCGGGGAGCTGTTTTTT. It codes for CASSLAGGGATGELFF. This chain joins TRBV5-5 and TRBJ2-2; 9 nucleotides match TRBD2. Trimming took 0 bases from V and 4 from J; bases not matched to a gene: 4. Germline V gene data show CDR1 as SGHKS and CDR2 as YYEKEE (reference sequence). The CDR3 contains 16 residues.

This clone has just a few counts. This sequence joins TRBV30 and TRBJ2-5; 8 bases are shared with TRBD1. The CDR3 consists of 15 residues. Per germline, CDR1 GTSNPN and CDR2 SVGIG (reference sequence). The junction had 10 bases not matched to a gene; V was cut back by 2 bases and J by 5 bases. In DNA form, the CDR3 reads TGTGCCTGGAGTAACATCCGACAGGGGCTGGAGACCCAGTACTTC. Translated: CAWSNIRQGLETQYF.

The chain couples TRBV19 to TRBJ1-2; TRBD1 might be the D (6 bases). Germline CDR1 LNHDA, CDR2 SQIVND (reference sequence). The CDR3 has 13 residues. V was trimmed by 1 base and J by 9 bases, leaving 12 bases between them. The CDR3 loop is CASSIAGRGSYTF. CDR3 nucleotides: TGTGCCAGTAGTATAGCGGGCAGGGGAAGCTACACCTTC.

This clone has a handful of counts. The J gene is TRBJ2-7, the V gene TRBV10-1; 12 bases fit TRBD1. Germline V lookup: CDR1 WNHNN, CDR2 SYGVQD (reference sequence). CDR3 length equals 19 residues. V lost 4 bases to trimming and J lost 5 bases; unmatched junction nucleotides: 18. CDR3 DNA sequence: TGCGCCAGCAGTGGAGAAGGGCCCCGGGACAGGGGGCTGCCTGACGAGCAGTACGTC. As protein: CASSGEGPRDRGLPDEQYV.

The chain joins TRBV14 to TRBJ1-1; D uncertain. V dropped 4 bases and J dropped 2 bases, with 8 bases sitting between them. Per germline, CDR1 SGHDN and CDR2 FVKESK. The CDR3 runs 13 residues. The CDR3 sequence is CASSRWSNTEAFF. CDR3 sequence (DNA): TGTGCCAGCAGCCGATGGAGTAACACTGAAGCTTTCTTT.

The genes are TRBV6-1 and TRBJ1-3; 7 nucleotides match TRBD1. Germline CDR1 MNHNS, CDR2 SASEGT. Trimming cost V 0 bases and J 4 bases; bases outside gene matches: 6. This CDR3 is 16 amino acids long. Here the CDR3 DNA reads TGTGCCAGCAGTGAAGCGACAGGGATCTCCGGAAACACCATATATTTT. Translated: CASSEATGISGNTIYF.

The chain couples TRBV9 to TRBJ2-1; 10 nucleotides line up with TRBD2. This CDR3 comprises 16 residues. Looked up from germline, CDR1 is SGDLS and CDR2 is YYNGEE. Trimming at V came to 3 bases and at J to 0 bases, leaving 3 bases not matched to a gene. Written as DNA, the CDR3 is TGTGCCAGCAGCGCTCCTAGCGGGAGCTCCTACAATGAGCAGTTCTTC. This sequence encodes CASSAPSGSSYNEQFF.

For the CDR3, the DNA is TGTGCCAGCAGCTGGGATGGGACTAGCGGGAGTGGGGCGTACAATGAGCAGTTCTTC. Protein product: CASSWDGTSGSGAYNEQFF. The chain recombines TRBV7-3 with TRBJ2-1; 14 nucleotides match TRBD2. Germline CDR1 is SGHTA and CDR2 is FQGTGA. Trimming took 4 bases from V and 4 from J; bases not matched to a gene: 12. This CDR3 region has 19 residues.

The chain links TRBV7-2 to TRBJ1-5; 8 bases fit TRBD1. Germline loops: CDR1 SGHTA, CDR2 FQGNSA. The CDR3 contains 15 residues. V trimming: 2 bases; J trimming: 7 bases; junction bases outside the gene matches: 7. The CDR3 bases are TGTGCCAGCAGCTTAAGCACAGGGGGTCAACAGCCCCAGCATTTT. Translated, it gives CASSLSTGGQQPQHF.

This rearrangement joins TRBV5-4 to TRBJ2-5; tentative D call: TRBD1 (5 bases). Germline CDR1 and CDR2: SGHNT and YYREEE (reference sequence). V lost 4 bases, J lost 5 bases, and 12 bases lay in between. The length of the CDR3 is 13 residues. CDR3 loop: CASSLAGSETQYF. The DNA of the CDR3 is TGTGCCAGCAGCCTGGCAGGGTCGGAGACCCAGTACTTC.

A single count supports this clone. The CDR3 DNA is TGTGCCAGCAGTGTCGGCAGGGCCGGGGAGCTGTTTTTT. This codes for CASSVGRAGELFF. This rearrangement joins TRBV27 to TRBJ2-2, with TRBD1 as a possible D gene (5 bases). This CDR3 region has 13 residues. V lost 5 bases to trimming and J lost 6 bases, with 10 bases between them. CDR1 MNHEY and CDR2 SMNVEV come from the germline V gene (reference sequence).

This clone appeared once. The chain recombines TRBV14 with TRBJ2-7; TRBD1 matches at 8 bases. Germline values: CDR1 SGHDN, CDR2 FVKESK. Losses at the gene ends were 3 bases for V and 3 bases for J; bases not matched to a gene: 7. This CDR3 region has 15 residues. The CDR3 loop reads CASSHVDRDFYEQYF. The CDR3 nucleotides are TGTGCCAGCAGCCATGTGGACAGGGATTTCTACGAGCAGTACTTC.

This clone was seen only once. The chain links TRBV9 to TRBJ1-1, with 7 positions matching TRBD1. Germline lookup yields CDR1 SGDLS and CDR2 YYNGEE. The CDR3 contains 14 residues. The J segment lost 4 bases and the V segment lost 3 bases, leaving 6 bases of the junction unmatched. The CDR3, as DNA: TGTGCCAGCAGCGATCCCGGGACAGCCACTGAAGCTTTCTTT. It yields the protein CASSDPGTATEAFF.

The CDR3, as DNA: TGTGCCATCAGTGAAGCGGGGGGCCCCGAGACCCAGTACTTC. Protein: CAISEAGGPETQYF. The chain employs TRBV10-3 and TRBJ2-5; 9 nucleotides agree with TRBD2. CDR1 is ENHRY, CDR2 SYGVKD, per germline. V was clipped by 3 bases and J by 5 bases; unmatched bases: 4. This CDR3 region has 14 residues.

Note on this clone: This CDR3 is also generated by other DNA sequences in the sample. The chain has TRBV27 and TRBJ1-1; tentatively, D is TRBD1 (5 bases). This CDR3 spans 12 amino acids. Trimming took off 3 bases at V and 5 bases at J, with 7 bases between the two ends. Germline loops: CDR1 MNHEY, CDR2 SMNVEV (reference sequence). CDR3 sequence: CASSFRGTEAFF. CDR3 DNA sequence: TGTGCCAGCAGTTTTAGGGGAACTGAAGCTTTCTTT.

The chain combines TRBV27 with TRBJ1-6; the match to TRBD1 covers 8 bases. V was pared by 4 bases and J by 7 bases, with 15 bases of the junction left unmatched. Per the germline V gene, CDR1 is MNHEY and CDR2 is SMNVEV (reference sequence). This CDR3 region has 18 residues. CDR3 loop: CASSSLRVQGARNSPLHF. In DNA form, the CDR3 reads TGTGCCAGCAGTTCCCTAAGGGTCCAGGGGGCGCGGAATTCACCCCTCCACTTT.